This T cell receptor (beta chain) was sequenced during a study of CXCR3-negative and CXCR3-positive naive CD8 T cells. General study points: Relative to CXCR3-negative naive cells, CXCR3-positive naive cells had more hydrophobic TRB CDR3s. Naive cells that were CXCR3-negative or CXCR3-positive used TRBV-TRBJ genes alike, while memory cells diverged.

Via 5' RACE with UMI labels, TRB cDNA libraries were prepared. For each CDR3 protein, TCRdb gives one entry from its re-call of the 5' RACE reads, without DNA. The sample has 120,000 to 150,000 distinct CDR3 sequences. This CDR3 is 12 amino acids long. From germline, CDR1 is MGHRA and CDR2 YSYEKL. Worth noting for this clonotype: Its target is not known.

This TCR was sampled from a human donor in good health. Some clones in this sample may be carry-over from other donors' samples. The chain joins TRBV4-1 to TRBJ1-1; checking the TCRdb D call of TRBD1 is not possible without DNA. Sequencing used naive CXCR3+ CD8+ T cells from blood. Subset: CD45RO-CCR7+CD27+CD95- naive CD8+ T cells expressing CXCR3 (TNR3+). Here the CDR3 reads CASSHDRAEAFF.